This passage covers 26 T cell receptor beta chains from one sample sequenced in a study of cytomegalovirus exposure and HLA in healthy donors. With 60 Vbeta and 13 Jbeta primers, the PCR was carried out. Repertoires were generated with immunoSEQ multiplex PCR, while TCRdb's copy carries only in-frame clones and drops some. The data hold approximately 190,000 clones, with 78% observed a single time. The sample was PBMCs. The receptors originated from a young woman in good health and CMV-seropositive.

The chain joins TRBV5-1 to TRBJ2-7; TRBD2 matches 7 bases. The germline V gene encodes CDR1 SGHRS and CDR2 YFSETQ. The CDR3 length is 13 residues. Trimming removed 4 bases from V and 6 bases from J; junction bases left unmatched: 7. The CDR3 DNA sequence: TGCGCCAGCAGCCCCGACGGACTAGGCGAGCAGTACTTC. It encodes CASSPDGLGEQYF.

Concerning this clone itself: Other DNA sequences in this sample translate to the same CDR3. V is TRBV5-6 and J is TRBJ2-1, with 9 bases matching TRBD1. The CDR3 totals 13 residues. Trimming removed 1 base from V and 9 bases from J; junction bases left unmatched: 2. The germline CDR1 and CDR2 sequences are SGHDT and YYEEEE. The CDR3, as DNA: TGTGCCAGCAGCTTGACAGGGGGCGCTGAGCAGTTCTTC. Its protein is CASSLTGGAEQFF.

The chain employs TRBV6-1 and TRBJ1-1, with D unclear. Trimming shortened V by 3 bases and J by 1 base, and 6 bases separated the two germline ends. Germline-derived CDR1 and CDR2 are MNHNS and SASEGT. The CDR3 extends over 13 amino acids. The CDR3 protein is CASSDPGNTEAFF. CDR3 bases: TGTGCCAGCAGTGATCCAGGGAACACTGAAGCTTTCTTT.

CDR3 sequence (DNA): TGTGCCAGCAGCTTATGGGGGGATAGCAATCAGCCCCAGCATTTT. This codes for CASSLWGDSNQPQHF. J is TRBJ1-5 and V is TRBV7-2, with D maybe TRBD1 (5 bases). V lost 2 bases and J lost 0, with 8 bases in between. The germline V gene has CDR1 SGHTA and CDR2 FQGNSA. The CDR3 is made up of 15 amino acids.

This chain connects TRBV6-6 to TRBJ2-1, with 9 bases fitting TRBD2. There are 14 residues in the CDR3. The trim removed 10 bases at V and 0 bases at J, leaving 4 bases unmatched. Germline V CDR1 and CDR2: MNHNY, SVGAGI (reference sequence). As DNA, the CDR3 is TGTGCCACCCTAGCGGGGAGCTCCTACAATGAGCAGTTCTTC. It encodes CATLAGSSYNEQFF.

This chain uses TRBV5-1 with TRBJ2-1; 10 bases line up with TRBD2. This CDR3 region has 16 residues. CDR1 and CDR2 from the germline V gene are SGHRS and YFSETQ. Trimming removed 4 bases from V and 2 bases from J; junction bases left unmatched: 6. As DNA, the CDR3 is TGCGCCAGCAGCCAGTCTAGCGGGGGCCCCTACAATGAGCAGTTCTTC. It translates to CASSQSSGGPYNEQFF.

The J gene is TRBJ2-1, the V gene TRBV15; D not certain. From germline, CDR1 is LNHNV and CDR2 YYDKDF (reference sequence). CDR3 length: 15 residues. Trimming removed 0 bases from V and 7 bases from J, with 13 bases in between. The CDR3: CATSRDRPRSNEQFF. Here the CDR3 DNA reads TGTGCCACCAGCAGAGATCGTCCCAGATCTAATGAGCAGTTCTTC.

The V call is TRBV4-3, the J call TRBJ2-3; 9 bases are shared with TRBD2. The CDR3 is made up of 17 amino acids. Germline V gene lookup returns CDR1 LGHNA and CDR2 YSLEER. J was trimmed by 6 bases and V by 1 base; bases with no gene match: 11. The CDR3 nucleotides read TGCGCCAGCAGCCAAGGGCATAAGGGGCGGGGGGGGGATACGCAGTATTTT. Protein sequence: CASSQGHKGRGGDTQYF.

As to this clone: The CDR3 end shows no conserved phenylalanine or tryptophan, and so a read error is likely. The rearrangement uses TRBV4-2 and TRBJ1-2, with 10 bases matching TRBD1. V shed 0 bases and J 2 bases; nucleotides not matched to a gene: 6. CDR3 size: 17 residues. Germline V gene sequence: CDR1 LGHNA, CDR2 YNFKEQ. The CDR3 region has the DNA TGTGCCAGCAGCCAAGAGGACAGGGGGACCGGGAACTATGGCTACACCCTC. Encoded protein: CASSQEDRGTGNYGYTL.

This CDR3 reads CASTPGQVHGNTEAFF. As DNA, the CDR3 is TGTGCCAGCACCCCGGGACAAGTCCATGGGAACACTGAAGCTTTCTTT. V and J are TRBV7-2 and TRBJ1-1; TRBD1 is a possible D gene (6 bases). Germline loops: CDR1 SGHTA, CDR2 FQGNSA. The length of the CDR3 is 16 residues. V lost 7 bases, J lost 1 base, and 19 bases lay in between.

The V gene is TRBV29-1, the J gene TRBJ1-2; weak D call: TRBD1 (5 bases). CDR3 length: 13 residues. V shed 2 bases and J shed 4 bases, with 11 bases lying between them. In germline, CDR1 is SQVTM, CDR2 ANQGSEA. CDR3 DNA: TGCAGCGTTGAATGGAAAAGGGGCTATGGCTACACCTTC. Its protein product is CSVEWKRGYGYTF.

This chain connects TRBV28 to TRBJ2-5; a possible D gene is TRBD2 (7 bases). V shed 6 bases and J shed 1 base, with 18 bases lying between them. From germline, CDR1 is MDHEN and CDR2 SYDVKM. The CDR3 runs 16 residues. The CDR3 region has the DNA TGTGCCAGCAGCTGGAGGGAGGGGGAACCCCAAGAGACCCAGTACTTC. Amino acids: CASSWREGEPQETQYF.

The V gene is TRBV6-1, the J gene TRBJ1-2, with D hard to call. This CDR3 has 14 residues. Germline CDR1 is MNHNS and CDR2 is SASEGT. Trimming pared 7 bases from V and 5 bases from J, leaving 17 bases between. CDR3 amino acids: CASNSLAGRYGYTF. The CDR3 DNA sequence: TGTGCCAGCAACAGCCTGGCGGGAAGGTATGGCTACACCTTC.

V and J are TRBV6-1 and TRBJ1-5; the D gene is possibly TRBD1 (5 bases). The CDR3 loop spans 15 amino acids. CDR1 is MNHNS and CDR2 is SASEGT in the germline V gene. V lost 0 bases and J 9 bases, leaving 15 bases between the germline ends. The CDR3 protein is CASSEAQRGGRPQHF. CDR3 nucleotides: TGTGCCAGCAGTGAAGCACAAAGGGGAGGCCGGCCCCAGCATTTT.

This chain joins TRBV5-1 and TRBJ1-4, with D tentatively TRBD1 (5 bases). The CDR3 sequence is 16 residues long. V was pared by 0 bases and J by 5 bases, with 14 bases between. CDR1 is SGHRS, CDR2 YFSETQ, per germline. CDR3 nucleotide sequence: TGCGCCAGCAGCTTGGATCCCAGGGCGGGGAATGAAAAACTGTTTTTT. Protein product: CASSLDPRAGNEKLFF. The complete variable domain, with remaining parts taken from reference TRBV5-1 and TRBJ1-4, reads KAGVTQTPRYLIKTRGQQVTLSCSPISGHRSVSWYQQTPGQGLQFLFEYFSETQRNKGNFPGRFSGRQFSNSRSEMNVSTLELGDSALYLCASSLDPRAGNEKLFFGSGTQLSVL.

The genes are TRBV10-3 and TRBJ1-1; D is undetermined. The CDR3 consists of 11 residues. The germline V and J ends were trimmed by 1 base and 7 bases, with 4 bases remaining between them. CDR1 and CDR2 from the germline V gene are ENHRY and SYGVKD. CDR3 in amino acids: CAISEYREAFF. CDR3 DNA: TGTGCCATCAGTGAGTATCGTGAAGCTTTCTTT.

This clone was observed once. The rearrangement links TRBV15 to TRBJ1-2; a weak D match, TRBD1 (5 bases). The CDR3 consists of 13 residues. V was trimmed by 0 bases and J by 8 bases, leaving 10 bases between them. From germline, CDR1 is LNHNV and CDR2 YYDKDF (reference sequence). Here the CDR3 DNA reads TGTGCCACCAGCAGAGACCAGGGATCCGGCTACACCTTC. It specifies CATSRDQGSGYTF.

This rearrangement joins TRBV9 to TRBJ2-2; D remains ambiguous. CDR1 and CDR2 (germline): SGDLS, YYNGEE. The CDR3 extends over 14 amino acids. V lost 10 bases to trimming and J lost 0 bases, with 13 bases between them. The CDR3, as DNA: TGTGCCTCCCGGAGAACAACGAACACCGGGGAGCTGTTTTTT. Protein product: CASRRTTNTGELFF.

The chain employs TRBV7-9 and TRBJ1-6; D is unclear. The CDR3 runs 13 residues. The germline V gene encodes CDR1 SEHNR and CDR2 FQNEAQ (reference sequence). With 3 bases removed from V and 9 bases from J, the gap between germline ends came to 9 bases. This CDR3 reads CASSLEGGSPLHF. In DNA form, the CDR3 reads TGTGCCAGCAGCTTGGAGGGAGGTTCACCCCTCCACTTT.

Worth noting for this clone: Other DNA sequences in the same sample also yield this CDR3. This chain uses TRBV27 with TRBJ1-5; 7 bases map to TRBD1. V dropped 7 bases and J dropped 0; count of bases not matched to a gene: 6. The CDR3 length is 15 residues. The germline V gene encodes CDR1 MNHEY and CDR2 SMNVEV (reference sequence). The chain's CDR3 is CASKSDRVSNQPQHF. The CDR3 region has the DNA TGTGCCAGCAAGAGTGACAGGGTTAGCAATCAGCCCCAGCATTTT.

The chain has TRBV2 and TRBJ1-2; D is undetermined. V was shortened by 6 bases and J by 4 bases, with 6 bases between the two germline ends. This CDR3 spans 11 amino acids. Germline V gives CDR1 SNHLY, CDR2 FYNNEI. In DNA, the CDR3 is TGTGCCAGCAGCTATGTCTATGGCTACACCTTC. Translating gives CASSYVYGYTF. The entire variable domain, with the rest obtained from reference TRBV2 and TRBJ1-2, is as follows: EPEVTQTPSHQVTQMGQEVILRCVPISNHLYFYWYRQILGQKVEFLVSFYNNEISEKSEIFDDQFSVERPDGSNFTLKIRSTKLEDSAMYFCASSYVYGYTFGSGTRLTVV.

This chain uses TRBV18 with TRBJ2-2; D not certain. V lost 6 bases and J lost 4, with 12 bases in between. The CDR3 is 14 amino acids. The germline CDR1 and CDR2 sequences are KGHSH and LQKENI. The CDR3: CASSRKTSTGELFF. For the CDR3, the DNA is TGTGCCAGCTCGCGCAAGACAAGCACCGGGGAGCTGTTTTTT.

The V and J genes are TRBV5-1 and TRBJ1-2; D remains unclear. Germline CDR1 is SGHRS and CDR2 is YFSETQ. Trimming removed 5 bases from V and 9 bases from J, with 20 bases in between. This CDR3 comprises 14 residues. CDR3 DNA: TGCGCCAGCAGATCTGCGCCGGGAAGCTTTAGCTACACCTTC. It specifies CASRSAPGSFSYTF.

As to this clone: This sample includes further DNA sequences coding for the same CDR3. The genes are TRBV2 and TRBJ1-1; D uncertain. V was trimmed by 6 bases and J by 7 bases, leaving 6 bases between them. The CDR3 extends over 10 amino acids. The germline V gene encodes CDR1 SNHLY and CDR2 FYNNEI. For the CDR3, the DNA is TGTGCCAGCAGGGGCAGTGAAGCTTTCTTT. This translates into CASRGSEAFF.

The chain combines TRBV9 with TRBJ2-2; 8 nucleotides align to TRBD1. The ends lost 0 bases at V and 3 bases at J; junction bases unmatched: 10. The CDR3 runs to 18 residues. CDR1 and CDR2 from the germline V gene are SGDLS and YYNGEE. The CDR3 DNA follows: TGTGCCAGCAGCGTAGTGCTTACAGGGGGTGCGGACACCGGGGAGCTGTTTTTT. It encodes CASSVVLTGGADTGELFF.

For this clone: At one end, the junction sequence differs from germline, possibly due to a read error. V gene TRBV4-2 combines with J gene TRBJ1-1, with D possibly matching TRBD1 (6 bases). The length of the CDR3 is 13 residues. The germline gives CDR1 LGHNA, CDR2 YNFKEQ. The CDR3 loop reads CASSQDARGWGIF. For the CDR3, the DNA is TGTGCCAGCAGCCAAGATGCCAGGGGATGGGGGATCTTT.